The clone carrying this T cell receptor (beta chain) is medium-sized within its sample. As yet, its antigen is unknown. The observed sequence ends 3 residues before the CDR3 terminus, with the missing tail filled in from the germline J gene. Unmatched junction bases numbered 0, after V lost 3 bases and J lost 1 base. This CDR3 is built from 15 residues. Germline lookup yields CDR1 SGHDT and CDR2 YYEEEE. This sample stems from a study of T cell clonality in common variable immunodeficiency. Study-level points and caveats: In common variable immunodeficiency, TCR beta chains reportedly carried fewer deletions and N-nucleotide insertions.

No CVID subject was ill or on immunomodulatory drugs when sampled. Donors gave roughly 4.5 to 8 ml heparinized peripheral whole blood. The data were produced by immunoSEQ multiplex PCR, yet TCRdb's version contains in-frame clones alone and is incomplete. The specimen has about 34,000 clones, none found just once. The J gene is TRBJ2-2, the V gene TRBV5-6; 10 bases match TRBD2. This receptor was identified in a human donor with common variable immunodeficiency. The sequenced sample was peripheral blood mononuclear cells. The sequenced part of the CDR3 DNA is TGTGCCAGCAGCTGGACTAGCGGGAACACCGGGGAG. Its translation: CASSWTSGNTGE. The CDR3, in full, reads CASSWTSGNTGELFF.